This TCR beta chain was found in a study of T-cell memory formation after mild COVID-19. General study findings and limits: Memory sampled before infection contained some responding clones, suggesting cross-reactive memory joined. Later expanders leaned CD4+, whereas clones that contracted between day 15 and 85 were balanced CD4/CD8.

The CDR3 contains 15 residues. Germline CDR1 DFQATT, CDR2 SNEGSKA (reference sequence). V dropped 6 bases and J dropped 5; count of bases not matched to a gene: 13. Turning to this clonotype: The target antigen is unknown.

TCRdb processed the 5' RACE reads anew with MiXCR; each CDR3 protein has one entry. The sample lists about 300,000 distinct CDR3 sequences; 15% to 20% were seen once. This chain joins TRBV20-1 and TRBJ2-5; TRBD1 agrees at 9 bases. The TCR comes from a man aged 18 to 30 who had mild COVID-19 (a few samples of this study predate the infection). Cell type and time point are not known. The sequenced sample was PBMCs or a T cell subset sorted from them (not recorded which). For the CDR3, the DNA is TGCAGTGCGGATAGGTCGGGACAGGGTCCCGAGACCCAGTACTTC. Amino acids: CSADRSGQGPETQYF.